Presented here are 28 T cell receptor beta chains from one specimen sequenced in a study of cytotoxic CD8 clonotypes in ibrutinib-treated CLL (dated by TCRdb to the early 2020s). Library creation used the immunoSEQ multiplex PCR assay. The table was pulled from immuneACCESS by TCRdb, which kept in-frame rearrangements only. Such tables lose some clones; where checked, under half of the loss comes from unresolved V genes, and the rest has no known cause. The sample records 130,000 or so clones, approximately 83% of which are singletons. The ten biggest clones cover around 2.1% of the sample. The time point label of this sample denotes: approximately 2 years on ibrutinib. This specimen was PBMCs, taken after 24 months of ibrutinib treatment. Receptors were obtained from a human donor with chronic lymphocytic leukemia.

This sequence joins TRBV19 and TRBJ2-6; 10 nucleotides agree with TRBD1. CDR3 length equals 20 residues. J lost 0 bases, V lost 1 base, and 9 bases had no gene match. Germline V CDR1 and CDR2: LNHDA, SQIVND (reference sequence). In DNA, the CDR3 is TGTGCCAGTAGTATAGTAGGATGGGGACAGGGGTTCTCTGGGGCCAACGTCCTGACTTTC. It specifies CASSIVGWGQGFSGANVLTF.

This chain connects TRBV7-2 to TRBJ1-1, with D possibly matching TRBD1 (5 bases). V lost 1 base and J 4 bases, leaving 13 bases between the germline ends. In germline, CDR1 is SGHTA, CDR2 FQGNSA. This CDR3 contains 15 residues. CDR3 protein: CASSLVGGESTEAFF. The CDR3 DNA follows: TGTGCCAGCAGCTTAGTCGGGGGTGAGAGCACTGAAGCTTTCTTT.

The rearrangement uses TRBV5-1 and TRBJ2-7, with D uncertain. CDR3 length: 14 amino acids. The germline V and J ends were trimmed by 0 bases and 7 bases, with 14 bases remaining between them. The germline V gene has CDR1 SGHRS and CDR2 YFSETQ. CDR3 bases: TGCGCCAGCAGCTTGGAAGGTAGGATGGGGGAGCAGTACTTC. It translates to CASSLEGRMGEQYF.

Only one count was recorded for this clone. The chain has TRBV6-5 and TRBJ1-2; tentatively, D is TRBD1 (5 bases). Germline V CDR1 and CDR2: MNHEY, SVGAGI. V was shortened by 7 bases and J by 8 bases, with 11 bases between the two germline ends. CDR3 length equals 11 residues. The CDR3 loop is CASIGGGGYTF. The CDR3 DNA reads TGTGCCAGCATTGGCGGGGGGGGCTACACCTTC.

The chain is built from TRBV28 and TRBJ2-7, with TRBD1 matching 8 bases. V shed 4 bases and J 3 bases; nucleotides not matched to a gene: 5. Germline V gene lookup returns CDR1 MDHEN and CDR2 SYDVKM. This CDR3 has 14 residues. CDR3 nucleotide sequence: TGTGCCAGCAGTTCCCCCGGGACAGGCTACGAGCAGTACTTC. Translating gives CASSSPGTGYEQYF.

This clone has a handful of counts. The CDR3 DNA reads as TGTGCCAGCACCACCGGCGCGACTCTAGCCGGGGAGCTGTTTTTT. Its translation: CASTTGATLAGELFF. The V call is TRBV9, the J call TRBJ2-2; no firm D call. CDR3 length equals 15 residues. Trimming cost V 6 bases and J 6 bases, with 18 bases left between them. Germline V gene lookup returns CDR1 SGDLS and CDR2 YYNGEE.

The rearrangement uses TRBV18 and TRBJ2-7; 8 nucleotides agree with TRBD2. This CDR3 has 16 amino acids. Trimming at V came to 6 bases and at J to 4 bases, leaving 14 bases not matched to a gene. Germline V gene lookup returns CDR1 KGHSH and CDR2 LQKENI. This CDR3 reads CASSPSTSAKVYEQYF. The CDR3 bases are TGTGCCAGCTCTCCATCGACTAGCGCGAAGGTTTACGAGCAGTACTTC.

This CDR3 is CSVGKGTGLTDTQYF. DNA for the CDR3: TGCAGCGTTGGGAAGGGGACAGGGCTGACAGATACGCAGTATTTT. The chain couples TRBV29-1 to TRBJ2-3, with 9 positions matching TRBD1. This CDR3 is 15 amino acids long. Germline V lookup: CDR1 SQVTM, CDR2 ANQGSEA. The V gene end was trimmed by 4 bases and the J gene end by 3 bases; junction bases not matched to a gene: 8.

V usage is TRBV7-2 and J usage is TRBJ2-1, with TRBD2 identical over 15 bases. Per germline, CDR1 SGHTA and CDR2 FQGNSA. Trimming removed 4 bases from V and 10 bases from J; junction bases left unmatched: 8. The CDR3 is 16 amino acids. The CDR3 loop reads CASSSWTSGGVGEQFF. The CDR3 nucleotides read TGTGCCAGCAGCTCCTGGACTAGCGGGGGGGTTGGCGAGCAGTTCTTC.

This chain joins TRBV6-1 and TRBJ2-1; possibly TRBD2 for D (6 bases). Germline assignment: CDR1 MNHNS and CDR2 SASEGT. The V end was cut by 3 bases, the J end by 8 bases, with 17 bases between. This CDR3 spans 15 amino acids. DNA of the CDR3: TGTGCCAGCAGTGAGAGGGAGGTAAGGGCAGATGAGCAGTTCTTC. Translation: CASSEREVRADEQFF.

The CDR3 protein is CASSLGGLKNNEQFF. The CDR3 DNA follows: TGTGCCAGCAGCTTAGGGGGACTAAAAAACAATGAGCAGTTCTTC. J is TRBJ2-1 and V is TRBV11-3; 7 nucleotides match TRBD2. The V gene end was trimmed by 1 base and the J gene end by 5 bases; junction bases not matched to a gene: 5. This CDR3 has 15 amino acids. CDR1 and CDR2 (germline): SGHNT, YENEEA.

The rearrangement uses TRBV18 and TRBJ2-7, with a possible D match to TRBD2 (5 bases). The CDR3 totals 13 residues. The V end lost 2 bases, the J end lost 7 bases, and 12 bases lay between the germline ends. Per germline, CDR1 KGHSH and CDR2 LQKENI. The CDR3 DNA sequence: TGTGCCAGCTCACCAGGGTCGGGGTCGGAGCAGTACTTC. Residues: CASSPGSGSEQYF. Supplemented by reference TRBV18 and TRBJ2-7, the full variable domain reads NAGVMQNPRHLVRRRGQEARLRCSPMKGHSHVYWYRQLPEEGLKFMVYLQKENIIDESGMPKERFSAEFPKEGPSILRIQQVVRGDSAAYFCASSPGSGSEQYFGPGTRLTVT.

This chain joins TRBV28 and TRBJ1-2, with D unresolved. CDR3 length: 14 amino acids. Germline CDR1 and CDR2: MDHEN and SYDVKM. The ends were cut back, 7 bases at V and 2 bases at J, with 14 bases in the middle. The CDR3 loop reads CASNPLNMNYGYTF. The CDR3 DNA reads TGTGCCAGCAATCCCCTAAACATGAACTATGGCTACACCTTC.

V and J are TRBV7-2 and TRBJ1-2; tentative D call: TRBD1 (5 bases). Between the trimmed V and J ends, which lost 6 bases and 1 base, there was a span of 9 bases. Germline assignment: CDR1 SGHTA and CDR2 FQGNSA. CDR3 length: 13 amino acids. The DNA for the CDR3 is TGTGCCAGCAGTGAACAGGTTAACTATGGCTACACCTTC. Protein sequence: CASSEQVNYGYTF. Supplemented by reference TRBV7-2 and TRBJ1-2, the full variable domain reads GAGVSQSPSNKVTEKGKDVELRCDPISGHTALYWYRQSLGQGLEFLIYFQGNSAPDKSGLPSDRFSAERTGGSVSTLTIQRTQQEDSAVYLCASSEQVNYGYTFGSGTRLTVV.

This chain connects TRBV4-3 to TRBJ2-2, with D possibly being TRBD2 (5 bases). CDR1 and CDR2 from the germline V gene are LGHNA and YSLEER. CDR3 size: 16 residues. Between the trimmed V and J ends, which lost 1 base and 2 bases, there was a span of 11 bases. CDR3 region: CASSQGTLLNTGELFF. The CDR3 DNA reads TGCGCCAGCAGCCAAGGGACTCTGCTAAACACCGGGGAGCTGTTTTTT.

The V and J genes are TRBV27 and TRBJ1-5; 7 bases match TRBD1. V lost 5 bases, J lost 8 bases, and 12 bases stayed unmatched. Germline lookup yields CDR1 MNHEY and CDR2 SMNVEV (reference sequence). The CDR3 covers 15 residues. In DNA, the CDR3 is TGTGCCAGCAGTGGAGGGACAGTGGGACGTGAGCCCCAGCATTTT. It is translated as CASSGGTVGREPQHF.

This chain joins TRBV7-9 and TRBJ1-1; perhaps TRBD1 as D (5 bases). This CDR3 is built from 13 residues. The V gene's germline CDR1 is SEHNR and CDR2 FQNEAQ (reference sequence). Trimming shortened V by 5 bases and J by 2 bases, and 9 bases separated the two germline ends. The CDR3 DNA reads TGTGCCAGCAGCGTCGACAGTAACACTGAAGCTTTCTTT. The encoded protein is CASSVDSNTEAFF.

The rearrangement uses TRBV7-6 and TRBJ2-7; 12 positions match TRBD2. V lost 5 bases to trimming and J lost 5 bases; unmatched junction nucleotides: 7. The length of the CDR3 is 15 residues. The V gene's germline CDR1 is SGHVS and CDR2 FNYEAQ. The CDR3, as DNA: TGTGCCAGCAGCCAACTAGCGGGAGGACAGGACGAGCAGTACTTC. Encoded protein: CASSQLAGGQDEQYF.

The chain carries TRBV4-2 and TRBJ1-3; D ambiguous. The V end was cut by 0 bases, the J end by 0 bases, with 9 bases between. Germline V lookup: CDR1 LGHNA, CDR2 YNFKEQ. The CDR3 length is 16 residues. The CDR3 DNA is TGTGCCAGCAGCCAAGATATGGGTGTCTCTGGAAACACCATATATTTT. Translating it yields CASSQDMGVSGNTIYF.

In this sample, this clone turned up once. This chain connects TRBV19 to TRBJ2-3; D is unresolved. Germline CDR1 LNHDA, CDR2 SQIVND (reference sequence). The CDR3 is made up of 15 amino acids. Trimming left V 3 bases short and J 2 bases short, with 12 bases between. The CDR3 protein is CASSMDVQPTDTQYF. Written as DNA, the CDR3 is TGTGCCAGTAGTATGGATGTTCAACCCACAGATACGCAGTATTTT.

The chain links TRBV15 to TRBJ1-3, with a possible D match to TRBD1 (5 bases). This CDR3 spans 15 amino acids. V gave up 0 bases and J gave up 2 bases, with 8 bases separating them. Germline V gives CDR1 LNHNV, CDR2 YYDKDF (reference sequence). The CDR3 bases are TGTGCCACCAGCAGAGATCGGGGGACTGGAAACACCATATATTTT. Translating gives CATSRDRGTGNTIYF.

The rearrangement joins TRBV6-1 to TRBJ1-2, with TRBD1 identical over 7 bases. Germline V gives CDR1 MNHNS, CDR2 SASEGT. The CDR3 runs to 12 residues. J gave up 5 bases and V 6 bases, and 3 bases lay outside the gene matches. The CDR3 bases are TGTGCCAGCAGGGGGACAGCATATGGCTACACCTTC. Its translation is CASRGTAYGYTF.

This clone was counted between two and nine times. V and J are TRBV27 and TRBJ2-7; 11 positions match TRBD2. This CDR3 comprises 15 residues. V shed 5 bases, J shed 2 bases, and the junction held 5 bases outside the gene matches. Germline V gene data show CDR1 as MNHEY and CDR2 as SMNVEV (reference sequence). The CDR3 here is CASSVGLAETYEQYF. The CDR3 coding sequence is TGTGCCAGCAGTGTGGGACTAGCGGAGACCTACGAGCAGTACTTC.

The chain carries TRBV9 and TRBJ2-1; no reliable D call. Trimming removed 4 bases at V and 0 bases at J, with 11 bases between. The length of the CDR3 is 15 residues. Germline lookup yields CDR1 SGDLS and CDR2 YYNGEE. CDR3 sequence: CASSTRSGSYNEQFF. CDR3 in DNA: TGTGCCAGCAGCACCCGATCCGGCTCCTACAATGAGCAGTTCTTC.

The chain joins TRBV9 to TRBJ1-2; D gene uncertain. The germline V and J ends were trimmed by 0 bases and 6 bases, with 12 bases remaining between them. CDR1 and CDR2 from the germline V gene are SGDLS and YYNGEE. This CDR3 contains 14 residues. The chain's CDR3 is CASSVGSRLNGYTF. As DNA, the CDR3 is TGTGCCAGCAGCGTAGGTAGCAGGTTGAATGGCTACACCTTC.

J is TRBJ2-1 and V is TRBV27; 15 bases are shared with TRBD2. V lost 9 bases to trimming and J lost 9 bases; unmatched junction nucleotides: 6. The CDR3 consists of 14 residues. The germline V gene encodes CDR1 MNHEY and CDR2 SMNVEV (reference sequence). The CDR3 nucleotides read TGTGCCAGTATGGGACTAGCGGGAGGCGGTGAGCAGTTCTTC. Translating gives CASMGLAGGGEQFF.

This sequence joins TRBV27 and TRBJ1-5; 7 bases are shared with TRBD1. The trim removed 6 bases at V and 6 bases at J, leaving 11 bases unmatched. This CDR3 spans 15 amino acids. Germline V gives CDR1 MNHEY, CDR2 SMNVEV (reference sequence). CDR3 sequence (DNA): TGTGCCAGCAGAGTTGGCTCCCAGGGGGTTCAGCCCCAGCATTTT. Translation gives CASRVGSQGVQPQHF.

This clone was observed once. The rearrangement joins TRBV5-6 to TRBJ2-6; possible D gene TRBD1, 5 bases. The germline V gene has CDR1 SGHDT and CDR2 YYEEEE. The CDR3 totals 17 residues. The V gene lost 4 bases and the J gene lost 2 bases, with 16 bases spanning the gap. CDR3 DNA: TGTGCCAGCAGCCTCAGGGCCTTCCGGGCTGGGGCCAACGTCCTGACTTTC. Residues: CASSLRAFRAGANVLTF.